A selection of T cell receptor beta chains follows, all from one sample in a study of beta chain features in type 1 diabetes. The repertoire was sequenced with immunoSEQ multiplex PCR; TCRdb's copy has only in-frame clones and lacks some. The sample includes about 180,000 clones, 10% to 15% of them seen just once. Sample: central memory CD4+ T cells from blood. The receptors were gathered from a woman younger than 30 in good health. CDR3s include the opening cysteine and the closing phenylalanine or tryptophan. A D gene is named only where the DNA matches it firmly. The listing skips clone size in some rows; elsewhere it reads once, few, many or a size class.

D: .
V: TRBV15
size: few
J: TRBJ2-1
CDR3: CATSRAQGYNEQFF
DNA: TGTGCCACCAGCAGGGCCCAGGGCTACAATGAGCAGTTCTTC

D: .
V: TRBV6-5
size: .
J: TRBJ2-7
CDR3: CASSYQGRTGEQYF
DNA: TGTGCCAGCAGTTACCAGGGGCGCACAGGCGAGCAGTACTTC

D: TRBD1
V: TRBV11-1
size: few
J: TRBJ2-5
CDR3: CASSLGIGQEETQYF
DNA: TGTGCCAGCAGCTTAGGTATCGGACAGGAAGAGACCCAGTACTTC

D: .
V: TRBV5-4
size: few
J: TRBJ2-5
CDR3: CASSRRDTQETQYF
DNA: TGTGCCAGCAGCCGCCGGGACACCCAAGAGACCCAGTACTTC

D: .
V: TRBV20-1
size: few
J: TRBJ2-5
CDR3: CSVLEETQYF
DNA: TGCAGTGTACTAGAAGAGACCCAGTACTTC

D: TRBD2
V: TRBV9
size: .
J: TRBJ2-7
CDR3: CASSFTSDGYEQYF
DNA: TGTGCCAGCAGCTTCACTAGCGACGGATACGAGCAGTACTTC

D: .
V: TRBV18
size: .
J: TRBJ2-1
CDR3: CASSPPVSYNEQFF
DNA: TGTGCCAGCTCACCACCGGTGAGCTACAATGAGCAGTTCTTC

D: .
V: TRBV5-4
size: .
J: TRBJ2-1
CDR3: CASSLGYLDNEQFF
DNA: TGTGCCAGCAGCTTGGGCTACCTAGACAATGAGCAGTTCTTC

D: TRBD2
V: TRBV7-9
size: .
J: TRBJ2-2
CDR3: CASSLSGRGTGELFF
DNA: TGTGCCAGCAGCTTGAGCGGGAGGGGCACCGGGGAGCTGTTTTTT

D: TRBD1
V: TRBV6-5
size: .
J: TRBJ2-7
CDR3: CASSPRTGGAYEQYF
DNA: TGTGCCAGCAGTCCGCGGACAGGGGGAGCTTACGAGCAGTACTTC

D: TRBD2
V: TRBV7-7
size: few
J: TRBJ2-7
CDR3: CASSTGTSGSDEQYF
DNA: TGTGCTAGCAGCACTGGGACTAGCGGGAGCGACGAGCAGTACTTC

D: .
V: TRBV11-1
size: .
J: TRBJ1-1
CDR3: CASSSPSVGGKRAFF
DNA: TGTGCCAGCAGCTCTCCGAGTGTAGGCGGAAAGAGGGCTTTCTTT

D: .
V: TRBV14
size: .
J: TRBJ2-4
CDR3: CASSQDPGDIQYF
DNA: TGTGCCAGCAGCCAAGACCCGGGAGACATTCAGTACTTC

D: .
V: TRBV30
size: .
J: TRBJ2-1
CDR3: CAWSVAAGNEQFF
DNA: TGTGCCTGGAGTGTCGCAGCGGGCAATGAGCAGTTCTTC

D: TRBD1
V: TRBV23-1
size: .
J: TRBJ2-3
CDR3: CASSQSGRGRTDTQYF
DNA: TGCGCCAGCAGTCAATCGGGCAGGGGGCGTACAGATACGCAGTATTTT

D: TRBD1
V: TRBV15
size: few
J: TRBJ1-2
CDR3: CATSPFRDRGTGYTF
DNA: TGTGCCACCAGTCCCTTTAGGGACAGGGGGACAGGCTACACCTTC

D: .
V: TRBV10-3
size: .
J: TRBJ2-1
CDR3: CAISRSGSYNEQFF
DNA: TGTGCCATCAGCCGGAGCGGCTCCTACAATGAGCAGTTCTTC

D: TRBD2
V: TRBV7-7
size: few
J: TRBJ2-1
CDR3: CASSSASGKDEQFF
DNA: TGTGCTAGCAGCTCGGCTAGCGGGAAGGATGAGCAGTTCTTC

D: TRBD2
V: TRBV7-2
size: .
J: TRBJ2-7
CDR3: CASSKGLAGGSSYEQYF
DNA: TGTGCCAGCAGCAAAGGACTAGCGGGAGGCTCCTCCTACGAGCAGTACTTC

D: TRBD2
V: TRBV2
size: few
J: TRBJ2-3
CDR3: CASSPGTSGSFTSSTDTQYF
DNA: TGTGCCAGCAGTCCCGGGACTAGCGGGAGTTTTACCTCTAGCACAGATACGCAGTATTTT

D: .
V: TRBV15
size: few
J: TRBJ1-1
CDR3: CATSRGGGVAEAFF
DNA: TGTGCCACCAGCCGCGGTGGGGGGGTGGCTGAAGCTTTCTTT

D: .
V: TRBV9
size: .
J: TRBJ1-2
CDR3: CASSVSGGTNYGYTF
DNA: TGTGCCAGCAGCGTATCTGGGGGCACTAACTATGGCTACACCTTC

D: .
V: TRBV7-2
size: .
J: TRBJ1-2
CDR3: CASSFSPAQGGYTF
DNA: TGTGCCAGCAGTTTCTCGCCGGCGCAGGGCGGCTACACCTTC

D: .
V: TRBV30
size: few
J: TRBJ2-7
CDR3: CAWSRGLYEQYF
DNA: TGTGCCTGGAGCCGTGGGCTCTACGAGCAGTACTTC

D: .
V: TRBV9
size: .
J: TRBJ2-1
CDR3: CASSFLESSYNEQFF
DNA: TGTGCCAGCAGCTTTCTGGAGAGCTCCTACAATGAGCAGTTCTTC

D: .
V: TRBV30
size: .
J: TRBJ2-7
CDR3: CAWSAHSNTEQYF
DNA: TGTGCCTGGAGTGCTCATTCTAATACCGAGCAGTACTTC

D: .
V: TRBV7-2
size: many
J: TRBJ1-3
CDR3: CASSLATGLSGNTIYF
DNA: TGTGCCAGCAGCTTAGCTACAGGGCTATCTGGAAACACCATATATTTT

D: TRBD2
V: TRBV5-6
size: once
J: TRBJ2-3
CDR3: CASSHGTSGRGDTQYF
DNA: TGTGCCAGCAGCCATGGGACTAGCGGGAGGGGCGATACGCAGTATTTT

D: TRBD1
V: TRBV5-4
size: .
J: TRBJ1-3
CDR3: CASSYTGVVAGNTIYF
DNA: TGTGCCAGCAGCTACACAGGGGTAGTAGCTGGAAACACCATATATTTT

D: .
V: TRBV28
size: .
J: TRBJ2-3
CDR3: CASMDRATDTQYF
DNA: TGTGCCAGCATGGACAGAGCGACAGATACGCAGTATTTT

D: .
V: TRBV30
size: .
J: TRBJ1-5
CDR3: CAWSGSIGGTTGPQHF
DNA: TGTGCCTGGAGTGGCTCCATAGGGGGAACGACGGGGCCCCAGCATTTT

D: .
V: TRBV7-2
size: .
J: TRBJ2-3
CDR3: CASSSSGPTDTQYF
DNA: TGTGCCAGCAGCTCCAGCGGGCCAACCGATACGCAGTATTTT

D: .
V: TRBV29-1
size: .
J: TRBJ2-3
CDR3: CSVEDNSGLDTQYF
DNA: TGCAGCGTTGAAGACAATTCAGGGCTAGATACGCAGTATTTT

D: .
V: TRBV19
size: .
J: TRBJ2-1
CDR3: CASSSGIRGEQFF
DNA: TGTGCCAGTAGCTCTGGGATCAGGGGTGAGCAGTTCTTC

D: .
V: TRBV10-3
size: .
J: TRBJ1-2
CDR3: CATWPGTGDGYTF
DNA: TGTGCCACATGGCCAGGGACGGGGGATGGCTACACCTTC

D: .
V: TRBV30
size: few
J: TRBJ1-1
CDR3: CAFHITVVTEAFF
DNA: TGTGCCTTTCACATTACAGTCGTCACTGAAGCTTTCTTT

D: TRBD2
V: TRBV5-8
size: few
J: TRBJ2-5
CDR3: CASSLAAGTETQYF
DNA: TGTGCCAGCAGCTTGGCAGCGGGAACGGAGACCCAGTACTTC

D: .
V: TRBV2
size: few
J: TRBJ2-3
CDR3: CASRQTTDTQYF
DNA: TGTGCCAGCAGACAGACCACAGATACGCAGTATTTT

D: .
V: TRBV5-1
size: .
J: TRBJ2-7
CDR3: CASSHGLHYEQYF
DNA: TGCGCCAGCAGCCATGGACTGCACTACGAGCAGTACTTC

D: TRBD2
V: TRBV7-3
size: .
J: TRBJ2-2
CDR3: CASSFAGLVGSGELFF
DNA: TGTGCCAGCAGCTTTGCGGGACTAGTGGGGTCCGGGGAGCTGTTTTTT

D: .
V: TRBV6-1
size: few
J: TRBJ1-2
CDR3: CASMSIGRLNYGYTF
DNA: TGTGCCAGCATGTCAATCGGGAGGCTTAACTATGGCTACACCTTC

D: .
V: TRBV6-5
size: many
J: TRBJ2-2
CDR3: CASSYSFLNTGELFF
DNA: TGTGCCAGCAGTTACTCGTTTTTAAACACCGGGGAGCTGTTTTTT

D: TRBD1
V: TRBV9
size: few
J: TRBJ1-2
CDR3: CASSATGEPYGYTF
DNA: TGTGCCAGCAGCGCCACAGGGGAACCTTATGGCTACACCTTC

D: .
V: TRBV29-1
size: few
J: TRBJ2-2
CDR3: CSVGAPKNPGELFF
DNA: TGCAGCGTTGGGGCCCCCAAGAACCCCGGGGAGCTGTTTTTT

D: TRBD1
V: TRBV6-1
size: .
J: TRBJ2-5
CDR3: CAGDRGTGAQYF
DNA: TGTGCCGGAGACAGGGGAACGGGGGCCCAGTACTTC

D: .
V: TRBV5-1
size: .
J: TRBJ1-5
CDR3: CASSPQGTVNQPQHF
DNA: TGCGCCAGCAGCCCACAGGGAACGGTCAATCAGCCCCAGCATTTT